Listed here is a single T cell receptor (beta chain). Its antigen is as yet unknown. Researchers ran the PCR with 60 Vbeta and 13 Jbeta primers. Clones were read by immunoSEQ multiplex PCR, and TCRdb kept only the in-frame ones, dropping some. Counted here are hundreds of thousands of clones, roughly 83% occurring once; the ten biggest clones make up roughly 1.3%. Germline values: CDR1 GTSNPN, CDR2 SVGIG (reference sequence). J gave up 6 bases and V 1 base, and 2 bases lay outside the gene matches. The CDR3 runs to 13 residues. This sample was taken from a study of cytomegalovirus exposure and HLA in healthy donors. Overall study: Inside one of the first data releases sat 85 million or so unique TCRs taken from HLA-typed donors. About 79% of around 400 genotyped donors fell in the Caucasian-associated ancestry cluster.

Study observations and caveats: With later analysis, a missense DCLRE1C variant became linked to TCR beta V- and J-gene trimming. When analyzed later, the rates of TCR association showed variation by HLA locus, with DRB1 the most and HLA-C the fewest.

The source of this sequence is a girl aged 5 to 17 in good health and CMV-seronegative. What was sequenced was PBMCs. The V gene is TRBV30, the J gene TRBJ1-1; 10 bases map to TRBD1. The CDR3 loop is CAWSAGTGAEAFF. CDR3 nucleotide sequence: TGTGCCTGGAGTGCCGGGACAGGGGCTGAAGCTTTCTTT.